These 12 T cell receptor beta chains originate from one sample sequenced in a study of spatial heterogeneity in lung cancer (dated 2019 in TCRdb). The antigens of these receptors remain unknown. Overall study results and their limits: The number of expanded intratumoral alpha and beta TCRs correlated with the tumor nonsynonymous mutation count.

Libraries were constructed by 5' RACE. The sequencing machine was a NextSeq 500. The public reads were reprocessed in TCRdb via fastp at Q25 and MiXCR, keeping in-frame beta chains. Each CDR3 protein gets just one entry, which takes the most common genes and DNA from the rows behind it. For this sample there are approximately 5,600 distinct CDR3 sequences; approximately 8.4% appear just once. The ten largest clones capture around 26% of the sample. The meaning of the sample's time point label: sample taken at primary tumor resection. Sample: lung tumor tissue, taken at surgery. These TCRs come from a female donor with early-stage non-small cell lung cancer.

This clonotype is labeled as medium-sized. V is TRBV27 and J is TRBJ2-7; tentative D call: TRBD2 (6 bases). From germline, CDR1 is MNHEY and CDR2 SMNVEV (reference sequence). The V end lost 3 bases, the J end lost 6 bases, and 12 bases lay between the germline ends. This CDR3 has 13 amino acids. CDR3 nucleotides: TGTGCCAGCAGTTTTGGCCAGGGAGGCGAGCAGTACGTC. It codes for CASSFGQGGEQYV.

In its sample, this clonotype was seen a few times. The rearrangement uses TRBV30 and TRBJ1-5, with 7 bases matching TRBD1. The trim removed 2 bases at V and 4 bases at J, leaving 8 bases unmatched. The CDR3 covers 15 residues. Germline lookup yields CDR1 GTSNPN and CDR2 SVGIG (reference sequence). CDR3 sequence: CAWSIAWDSNQPQHF. DNA for the CDR3: TGTGCCTGGAGTATCGCCTGGGACAGTAATCAGCCCCAGCATTTT.

Ten or more counts support this clonotype. V is TRBV6-5 and J is TRBJ1-4, with 8 bases lining up with TRBD1. The germline V gene has CDR1 MNHEY and CDR2 SVGAGI. CDR3 length equals 14 residues. V gave up 8 bases and J gave up 8 bases; unmatched junction bases: 10. CDR3 coding DNA: TGTGCCAGCGCCCCAGGGACAGGTCCCGAAAAACTGTTTTTT. This encodes CASAPGTGPEKLFF.

This clonotype has at least ten counts. This chain connects TRBV5-1 to TRBJ2-3; D not resolved. The CDR3 sequence is 14 residues long. V was cut by 0 bases and J by 0 bases, with 5 bases left in between. Germline V lookup: CDR1 SGHRS, CDR2 YFSETQ. The CDR3 reads CASSLGGSTDTQYF. The CDR3 nucleotides are TGCGCCAGCAGCTTGGGTGGAAGCACAGATACGCAGTATTTT.

By frequency in the sample, this clonotype is medium-sized. The V call is TRBV7-9, the J call TRBJ2-4; unclear D gene. The ends were cut back, 1 base at V and 1 base at J, with 8 bases in the middle. The germline gives CDR1 SEHNR, CDR2 FQNEAQ (reference sequence). There are 15 residues in the CDR3. The CDR3 bases are TGTGCCAGCAGCTTAGGGCAAAGGGCCAAAAACATTCAGTACTTC. Translating it yields CASSLGQRAKNIQYF.

Turning to this clonotype: A much more abundant neighbour one base away suggests this may be a read error. The chain uses TRBV9 and TRBJ2-2; D ambiguous. Trimming left V 2 bases short and J 7 bases short, with 12 bases between. CDR1 and CDR2 (germline): SGDLS, YYNGEE. This CDR3 has 14 residues. The DNA for the CDR3 is TGTGCCAGCAGCGTCCACCCTCTTAACGGGGAGCTGTTTTTT. Protein sequence: CASSVHPLNGELFF.

This clonotype is categorized as large (0.1 to 1%). V usage is TRBV5-1 and J usage is TRBJ2-1; possibly TRBD1 or TRBD2 for D (6 bases each). The CDR3 contains 15 residues. Germline V CDR1 and CDR2: SGHRS, YFSETQ. Trimming took off 0 bases at V and 7 bases at J, with 14 bases between the two ends. The CDR3 nucleotides are TGCGCCAGCAGCTTGGTAAAGGGGGGAGGTAATGAGCAGTTCTTC. Translated: CASSLVKGGGNEQFF.

This clonotype is labeled medium-sized. The J gene is TRBJ1-2, the V gene TRBV20-1, with TRBD1 as a possible D gene (5 bases). V gave up 7 bases and J gave up 8 bases, with 17 bases separating them. This CDR3 spans 12 amino acids. Germline CDR1 is DFQATT and CDR2 is SNEGSKA (reference sequence). In nucleotides, the CDR3 is TGCAGTGGACCGCGGCAGGGCGAAGGCTACACCTTC. Translated: CSGPRQGEGYTF.

V and J are TRBV6-1 and TRBJ2-7; possibly TRBD1 or TRBD2 for D (7 bases each). Trimming shortened V by 0 bases and J by 4 bases, and 16 bases separated the two germline ends. The CDR3 sequence is 16 residues long. Germline values: CDR1 MNHNS, CDR2 SASEGT. The CDR3 is CASSEAGRGRLYEQYV. The CDR3 bases are TGTGCCAGCAGTGAAGCGGGGAGGGGGCGGTTATACGAGCAGTACGTC.

Ten or more counts support this clonotype. The chain links TRBV12-3 or TRBV12-4 to TRBJ2-1, with D possibly TRBD2 on 5 matching bases. The CDR3 runs 14 residues. V lost 7 bases to trimming and J lost 0 bases, with 10 bases between them. CDR3 protein: CASMRVSSYNEQFF. The CDR3, as DNA: TGTGCCAGCATGCGGGTTAGCTCCTACAATGAGCAGTTCTTC.

This clonotype is labeled medium-sized. V gene TRBV6-5 combines with J gene TRBJ1-1; TRBD1 aligns across 7 bases. V gave up 5 bases and J gave up 7 bases; unmatched junction bases: 7. CDR1 and CDR2 from the germline V gene are MNHEY and SVGAGI. CDR3 length: 13 residues. CDR3 bases: TGTGCCAGCAGTATTAAGGGGGCTAGTGAAGCTTTCTTT. Residues: CASSIKGASEAFF.

This clonotype is termed medium-sized. The rearrangement joins TRBV7-8 to TRBJ2-3, with D perhaps TRBD2 (5 bases). Per germline, CDR1 SGHVS and CDR2 FQNEAQ. CDR3 length: 14 residues. Trimming took off 0 bases at V and 3 bases at J, with 7 bases between the two ends. DNA for the CDR3: TGTGCCAGCAGCTTAGCGGAGGCTACAGATACGCAGTATTTT. Translating it yields CASSLAEATDTQYF.